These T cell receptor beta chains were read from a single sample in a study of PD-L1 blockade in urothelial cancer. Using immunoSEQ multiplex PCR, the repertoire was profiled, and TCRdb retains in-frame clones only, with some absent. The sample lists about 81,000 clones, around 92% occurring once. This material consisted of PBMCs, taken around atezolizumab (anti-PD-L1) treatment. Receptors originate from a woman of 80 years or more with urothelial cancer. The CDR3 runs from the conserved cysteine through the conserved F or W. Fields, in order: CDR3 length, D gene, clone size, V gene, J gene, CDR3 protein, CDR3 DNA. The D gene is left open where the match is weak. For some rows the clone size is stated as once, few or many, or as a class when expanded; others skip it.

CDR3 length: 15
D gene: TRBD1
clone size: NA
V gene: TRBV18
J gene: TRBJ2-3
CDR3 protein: CASSHGTGGADTQYF
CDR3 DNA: TGTGCCAGCTCACACGGGACAGGGGGCGCAGATACGCAGTATTTT

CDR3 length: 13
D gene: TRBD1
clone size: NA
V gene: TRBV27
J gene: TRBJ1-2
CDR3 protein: CASSLYRGGSYTF
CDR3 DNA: TGTGCCAGCAGTCTCTACAGGGGCGGTAGCTACACCTTC

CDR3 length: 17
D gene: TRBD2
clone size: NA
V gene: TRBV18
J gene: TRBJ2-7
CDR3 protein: CASSPTSGRALGAEQYF
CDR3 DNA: TGTGCCAGCTCACCGACTAGCGGGAGGGCCCTCGGTGCCGAGCAGTACTTC

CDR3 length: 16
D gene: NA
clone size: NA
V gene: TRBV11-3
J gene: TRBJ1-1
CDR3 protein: CASSSRKEGANTEAFF
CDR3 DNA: TGTGCCAGCAGCTCGCGTAAGGAAGGGGCGAACACTGAAGCTTTCTTT

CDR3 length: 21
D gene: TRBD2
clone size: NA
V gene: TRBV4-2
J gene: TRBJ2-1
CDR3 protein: CASSQGPRGLAGDSSYNEQFF
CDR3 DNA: TGTGCCAGCAGCCAGGGCCCTAGGGGACTAGCGGGAGATAGCTCCTACAATGAGCAGTTCTTC

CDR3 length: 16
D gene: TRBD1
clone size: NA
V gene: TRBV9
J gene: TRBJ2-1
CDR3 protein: CASSVGGQGFKNEQFF
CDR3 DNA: TGTGCCAGCAGCGTAGGGGGACAGGGGTTTAAGAATGAGCAGTTCTTC

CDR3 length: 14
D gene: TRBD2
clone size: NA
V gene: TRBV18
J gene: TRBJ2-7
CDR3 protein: CASSPASGGYEQYF
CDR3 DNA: TGTGCCAGCTCACCGGCTAGCGGAGGCTACGAGCAGTACTTC

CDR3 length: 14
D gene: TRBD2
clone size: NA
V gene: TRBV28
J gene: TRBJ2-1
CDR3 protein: CASSRGGGSSEQFF
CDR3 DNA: TGTGCCAGCAGTCGCGGCGGGGGTTCCTCTGAGCAGTTCTTC

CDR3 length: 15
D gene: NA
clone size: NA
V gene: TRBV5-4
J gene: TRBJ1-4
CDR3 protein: CASSFGTTTNEKLFF
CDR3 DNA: TGTGCCAGCAGCTTCGGGACAACAACTAATGAAAAACTGTTTTTT

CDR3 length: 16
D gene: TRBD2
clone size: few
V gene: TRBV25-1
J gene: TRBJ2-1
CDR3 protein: CASSELGPSTSGGPFF
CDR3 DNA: TGTGCCAGCAGTGAATTGGGCCCCTCGACTAGCGGGGGGCCGTTCTTC